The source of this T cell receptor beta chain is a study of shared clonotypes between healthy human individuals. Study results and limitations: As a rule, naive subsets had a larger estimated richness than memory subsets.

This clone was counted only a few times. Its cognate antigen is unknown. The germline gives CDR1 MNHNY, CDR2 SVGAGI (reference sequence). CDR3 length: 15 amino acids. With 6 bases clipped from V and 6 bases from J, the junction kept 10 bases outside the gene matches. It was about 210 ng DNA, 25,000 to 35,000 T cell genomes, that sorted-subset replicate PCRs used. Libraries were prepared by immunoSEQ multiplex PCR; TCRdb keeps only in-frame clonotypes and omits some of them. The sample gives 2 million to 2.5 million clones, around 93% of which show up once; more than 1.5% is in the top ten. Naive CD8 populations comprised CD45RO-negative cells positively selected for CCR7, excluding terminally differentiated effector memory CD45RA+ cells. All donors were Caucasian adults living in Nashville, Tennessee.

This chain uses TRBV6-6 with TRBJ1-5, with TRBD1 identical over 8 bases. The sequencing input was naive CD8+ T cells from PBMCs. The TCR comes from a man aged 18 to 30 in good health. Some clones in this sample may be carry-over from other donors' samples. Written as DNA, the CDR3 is TGTGCCAGCAGCACCACGGCAGGGGGCGGTCAGCCCCAGCATTTT. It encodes CASSTTAGGGQPQHF.